These T cell receptor beta chains were read from a single sample in a study of cytomegalovirus exposure and HLA in healthy donors. TCRdb keeps only in-frame clones here, not all; method: immunoSEQ multiplex PCR. The sample yields under 200,000 clones, 84% seen once. Sequencing was done on a sample of PBMCs. These receptors were obtained from a man aged 45-65 years in good health and CMV-seropositive. The CDR3 runs from the conserved cysteine through the conserved F or W. The order of the fields is CDR3 protein, CDR3 DNA, J gene, D gene, V gene, clone size. D genes are given only for firm matches. The listing skips clone size in some rows; elsewhere it reads once, few, many or a size class.

CDR3: CASSLGGYVNQPQHF
DNA: TGTGCCAGCAGCTTAGGAGGGTATGTCAATCAGCCCCAGCATTTT
J: TRBJ1-5
D: .
V: TRBV7-9
size: .

CDR3: CASSYDGDPNTEAFF
DNA: TGTGCCAGCAGTTACGACGGAGACCCGAACACTGAAGCTTTCTTT
J: TRBJ1-1
D: .
V: TRBV6-5
size: few

CDR3: CASNEGAETQYF
DNA: TGTGCCAGCAATGAGGGGGCCGAGACCCAGTACTTC
J: TRBJ2-5
D: TRBD1
V: TRBV2
size: .

CDR3: CASSELQGLGTEAFF
DNA: TGTGCCAGCAGCGAGTTACAGGGGTTGGGCACTGAAGCTTTCTTT
J: TRBJ1-1
D: TRBD1
V: TRBV7-9
size: once

CDR3: CASSLRWNTEAFF
DNA: TGTGCCAGCTCTCTCAGGTGGAACACTGAAGCTTTCTTT
J: TRBJ1-1
D: .
V: TRBV6-6
size: .

CDR3: CASSQGSGAGANVLTF
DNA: TGTGCCAGCAGCCAAGGATCAGGGGCTGGGGCCAACGTCCTGACTTTC
J: TRBJ2-6
D: .
V: TRBV7-3
size: once

CDR3: CASSLAQGPGTDTQYF
DNA: TGTGCCAGCAGCTTAGCGCAGGGCCCCGGAACAGATACGCAGTATTTT
J: TRBJ2-3
D: .
V: TRBV7-9
size: .

CDR3: CASSFRSYNEQFF
DNA: TGTGCCAGCAGCTTTCGGTCCTACAATGAGCAGTTCTTC
J: TRBJ2-1
D: .
V: TRBV7-9
size: .

CDR3: CASSEARVDQPQHF
DNA: TGTGCCAGCAGTGAAGCGAGAGTAGATCAGCCCCAGCATTTT
J: TRBJ1-5
D: .
V: TRBV6-1
size: .

CDR3: CASSLRTGTNTEAFF
DNA: TGTGCCAGCTCCCTCCGGACAGGGACGAACACTGAAGCTTTCTTT
J: TRBJ1-1
D: TRBD1
V: TRBV18
size: .

CDR3: CSAGGGSSYEQYF
DNA: TGCAGCGCCGGGGGGGGCAGCTCCTACGAGCAGTACTTC
J: TRBJ2-7
D: TRBD2
V: TRBV29-1
size: .

CDR3: CASSSWGANTGELFF
DNA: TGTGCCAGTAGTTCATGGGGGGCGAACACCGGGGAGCTGTTTTTT
J: TRBJ2-2
D: .
V: TRBV19
size: .

CDR3: CASSLTGTGGNQPQHF
DNA: TGTGCCAGCAGTTTAACAGGGACAGGGGGCAATCAGCCCCAGCATTTT
J: TRBJ1-5
D: TRBD1
V: TRBV28
size: .

CDR3: CASSLGRNTEAFF
DNA: TGTGCCAGCAGTTTAGGCAGGAACACTGAAGCTTTCTTT
J: TRBJ1-1
D: .
V: TRBV27
size: few

CDR3: CASSQADSSSYEQYF
DNA: TGCGCCAGCAGCCAAGCGGACAGTTCATCCTACGAGCAGTACTTC
J: TRBJ2-7
D: .
V: TRBV4-1
size: .

CDR3: CASSIGPGSDQPQHF
DNA: TGTGCCAGTAGTATAGGCCCAGGTTCGGATCAGCCCCAGCATTTT
J: TRBJ1-5
D: .
V: TRBV19
size: .

CDR3: CASSQSERQVGSEAFF
DNA: TGTGCCAGCAGCCAGTCGGAAAGGCAGGTTGGAAGTGAAGCTTTCTTT
J: TRBJ1-1
D: .
V: TRBV4-2
size: .

CDR3: CASSLGGTGMNTEAFF
DNA: TGTGCCAGCAGCTTGGGGGGAACGGGGATGAACACTGAAGCTTTCTTT
J: TRBJ1-1
D: .
V: TRBV5-6
size: .

CDR3: CASSRDSGNTIYF
DNA: TGTGCCAGCAGCCGGGACTCTGGAAACACCATATATTTT
J: TRBJ1-3
D: .
V: TRBV6-5
size: .

CDR3: CASSLNRAGVGYTF
DNA: TGTGCCAGCAGCTTAAACAGGGCAGGGGTTGGCTACACCTTC
J: TRBJ1-2
D: .
V: TRBV7-3
size: .

CDR3: CASSPNQGLTEAFF
DNA: TGTGCCAGTAGTCCAAATCAGGGACTCACTGAAGCTTTCTTT
J: TRBJ1-1
D: .
V: TRBV19
size: .

CDR3: CASSSGTGTSEAFF
DNA: TGTGCCAGTAGCTCGGGGACAGGGACGAGTGAAGCTTTCTTT
J: TRBJ1-1
D: TRBD1
V: TRBV19
size: .

CDR3: CASSPGTTLDEQYF
DNA: TGCGCCAGCAGCCCGGGAACAACTCTGGACGAGCAGTACTTC
J: TRBJ2-7
D: .
V: TRBV4-1
size: .

CDR3: CASSIRGLSTEAFF
DNA: TGTGCCAGTAGTATTAGGGGGCTGAGCACTGAAGCTTTCTTT
J: TRBJ1-1
D: TRBD1
V: TRBV19
size: .

CDR3: CASSPFSGTGQGNTIYF
DNA: TGTGCCAGCAGCCCATTCTCGGGGACAGGGCAAGGAAACACCATATATTTT
J: TRBJ1-3
D: TRBD1
V: TRBV5-5
size: .

CDR3: CASSAEPYTEAFF
DNA: TGTGCCAGCAGCGCGGAGCCGTACACTGAAGCTTTCTTT
J: TRBJ1-1
D: .
V: TRBV13
size: .

CDR3: CASSEAAGMGGYGYTF
DNA: TGTGCCAGCAGTGAAGCTGCAGGGATGGGAGGCTATGGCTACACCTTC
J: TRBJ1-2
D: .
V: TRBV6-1
size: .

CDR3: CASSPGQSPAQYF
DNA: TGTGCCAGCAGCCCGGGACAGTCCCCGGCCCAGTACTTC
J: TRBJ2-5
D: TRBD1
V: TRBV5-5
size: .

CDR3: CASSPVAADNEQFF
DNA: TGTGCCAGCAGTCCCGTGGCGGCGGACAATGAGCAGTTCTTC
J: TRBJ2-1
D: .
V: TRBV6-5
size: .

CDR3: CASSPLTSGSIYEQFF
DNA: TGTGCCAGCAGCCCCCTGACTAGCGGGAGTATCTATGAGCAGTTCTTC
J: TRBJ2-1
D: TRBD2
V: TRBV5-6
size: .

CDR3: CASSSRQGGTDTQYF
DNA: TGTGCCAGCAGCTCTCGACAGGGTGGCACAGATACGCAGTATTTT
J: TRBJ2-3
D: TRBD1
V: TRBV9
size: .

CDR3: CASSLAFRTEAFF
DNA: TGTGCCAGCAGCTTAGCCTTTCGCACTGAAGCTTTCTTT
J: TRBJ1-1
D: .
V: TRBV7-6
size: .

CDR3: CASKQGSGANVLTF
DNA: TGTGCCAGCAAACAGGGGTCTGGGGCCAACGTCCTGACTTTC
J: TRBJ2-6
D: TRBD1
V: TRBV27
size: .

CDR3: CASRSGNTIYF
DNA: TGTGCCAGCCGTTCTGGAAACACCATATATTTT
J: TRBJ1-3
D: .
V: TRBV11-2
size: .

CDR3: CAWRQTGGKFGYTF
DNA: TGTGCCTGGAGGCAAACAGGGGGCAAGTTTGGCTACACCTTC
J: TRBJ1-2
D: TRBD1
V: TRBV30
size: .

CDR3: CASSSTGNQPQHF
DNA: TGTGCCAGCAGCTCGACAGGGAATCAGCCCCAGCATTTT
J: TRBJ1-5
D: TRBD1
V: TRBV11-2
size: .

CDR3: CAWRTLNTGELFF
DNA: TGTGCCTGGAGGACACTGAACACCGGGGAGCTGTTTTTT
J: TRBJ2-2
D: .
V: TRBV30
size: .

CDR3: CASSGAGTDQPQHF
DNA: TGTGCCAGCAGCGGGGCAGGAACGGATCAGCCCCAGCATTTT
J: TRBJ1-5
D: .
V: TRBV9
size: once

CDR3: CASSLGGAFGGYTF
DNA: TGTGCCAGCAGCTTGGGTGGGGCCTTCGGTGGCTACACCTTC
J: TRBJ1-2
D: .
V: TRBV5-6
size: .

CDR3: CASSLGRAGGLYNEQFF
DNA: TGTGCCAGCAGCTTGGGTAGAGCGGGGGGGCTTTACAATGAGCAGTTCTTC
J: TRBJ2-1
D: TRBD2
V: TRBV7-6
size: once